The clone carrying this T cell receptor beta chain is a singleton in its sample. This specimen belongs to a study of T cells in Graves' hyperthyroidism and ophthalmopathy. Regions amplified from RNA transcripts were the TCR beta CDR3 regions. An initial round of RT-PCR targeting the TCR CDR3 relied on the HTBI primer set. In TCRdb, the multiplex PCR reads were re-called with MiXCR into one record per CDR3 protein. Of around 300,000 distinct CDR3 sequences listed, approximately 13% were seen once; the top ten hold approximately 35%. The sample comprised blood. The sequence was collected from a woman in her thirties or forties with Graves' ophthalmopathy.

The CDR3 region is CSVAPTNEKLFF. The CDR3, as DNA: TGCAGCGTTGCTCCAACTAATGAAAAACTGTTTTTT. This chain uses TRBV29-1 with TRBJ1-4; D gene ambiguous. V dropped 4 bases and J dropped 0 bases, with 3 bases sitting between them. The CDR3 extends over 12 amino acids. CDR1 is SQVTM, CDR2 ANQGSEA, per germline.